This passage covers 3 T cell receptor beta chains from one sample sequenced in a study of identical twins. TCRdb re-analysed the 5' RACE reads in MiXCR, keeping a single row per CDR3 protein. The sample lists nearly 900,000 distinct CDR3 sequences; about 12% were seen once. The sample was also reused in another study, on yellow fever vaccine responses in identical twins.

The sequenced sample consisted of PBMCs. These receptors were collected from a woman under 30 in good health.

This clonotype was observed a few times. V gene TRBV11-2 combines with J gene TRBJ2-5; TRBD1 aligns across 8 bases. The CDR3 length is 15 residues. V shed 2 bases, J shed 7 bases, and the junction held 9 bases outside the gene matches. Looked up from germline, CDR1 is SGHAT and CDR2 is FQNNGV. The CDR3 loop reads CASSLRDTGGGTQYF. CDR3 sequence (DNA): TGTGCCAGCAGCTTACGAGACACAGGGGGAGGGACCCAGTACTTC. The whole variable domain, filled in from reference TRBV11-2 and TRBJ2-5, reads EAGVAQSPRYKIIEKRQSVAFWCNPISGHATLYWYQQILGQGPKLLIQFQNNGVVDDSQLPKDRFSAERLKGVDSTLKIQPAKLEDSAVYLCASSLRDTGGGTQYFGPGTRLLVL.

The rearrangement uses TRBV9 and TRBJ1-4; D remains ambiguous. The CDR3 has 14 residues. The V gene's germline CDR1 is SGDLS and CDR2 YYNGEE. The V end was cut by 3 bases, the J end by 10 bases, with 16 bases between. The CDR3 sequence is CASSGRNEEGKLFF. In DNA, the CDR3 is TGTGCCAGCAGCGGGCGGAATGAGGAGGGAAAACTGTTTTTT.

The V gene is TRBV10-2, the J gene TRBJ2-2; no clear D gene. The CDR3 is made up of 16 amino acids. Germline CDR1 reads WSHSY; CDR2 reads SAAADI. The V end was cut by 6 bases, the J end by 3 bases, with 17 bases between. The CDR3 nucleotides are TGCGCCAGCAGCCGCAGTCTCCGGAGTGACACCGGGGAGCTGTTTTTT. It is translated as CASSRSLRSDTGELFF.